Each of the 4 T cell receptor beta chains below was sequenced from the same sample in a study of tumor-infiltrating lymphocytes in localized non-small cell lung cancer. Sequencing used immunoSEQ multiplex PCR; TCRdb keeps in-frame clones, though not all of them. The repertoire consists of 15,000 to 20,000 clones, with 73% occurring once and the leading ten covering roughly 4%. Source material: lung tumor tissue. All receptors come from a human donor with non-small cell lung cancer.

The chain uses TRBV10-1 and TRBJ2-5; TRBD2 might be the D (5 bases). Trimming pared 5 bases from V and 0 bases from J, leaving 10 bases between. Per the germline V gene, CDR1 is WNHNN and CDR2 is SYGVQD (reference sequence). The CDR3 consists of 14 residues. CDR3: CASSRTSNQETQYF. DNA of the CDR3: TGCGCCAGCAGTCGGACTTCTAACCAAGAGACCCAGTACTTC.

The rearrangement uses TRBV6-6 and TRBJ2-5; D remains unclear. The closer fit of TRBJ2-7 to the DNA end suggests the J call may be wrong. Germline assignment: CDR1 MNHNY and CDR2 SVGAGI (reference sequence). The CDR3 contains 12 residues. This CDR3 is CASRSEWDEQYF. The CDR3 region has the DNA TGTGCCAGCAGGAGCGAGTGGGACGAGCAGTACTTC.

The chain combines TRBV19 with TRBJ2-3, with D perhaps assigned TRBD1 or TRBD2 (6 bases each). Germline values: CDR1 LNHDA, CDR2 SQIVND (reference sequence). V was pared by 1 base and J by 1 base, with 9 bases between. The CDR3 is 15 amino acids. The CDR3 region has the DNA TGTGCCAGTAGTATAGCGGGGGCCGGCACAGATACGCAGTATTTT. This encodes CASSIAGAGTDTQYF.

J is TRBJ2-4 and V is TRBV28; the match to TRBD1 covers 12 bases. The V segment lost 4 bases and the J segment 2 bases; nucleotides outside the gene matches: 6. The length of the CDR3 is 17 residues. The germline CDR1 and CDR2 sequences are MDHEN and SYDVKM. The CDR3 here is CASSSPGQGASKNIQYF. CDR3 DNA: TGTGCCAGCAGTTCCCCGGGACAGGGGGCGTCCAAAAACATTCAGTACTTC.